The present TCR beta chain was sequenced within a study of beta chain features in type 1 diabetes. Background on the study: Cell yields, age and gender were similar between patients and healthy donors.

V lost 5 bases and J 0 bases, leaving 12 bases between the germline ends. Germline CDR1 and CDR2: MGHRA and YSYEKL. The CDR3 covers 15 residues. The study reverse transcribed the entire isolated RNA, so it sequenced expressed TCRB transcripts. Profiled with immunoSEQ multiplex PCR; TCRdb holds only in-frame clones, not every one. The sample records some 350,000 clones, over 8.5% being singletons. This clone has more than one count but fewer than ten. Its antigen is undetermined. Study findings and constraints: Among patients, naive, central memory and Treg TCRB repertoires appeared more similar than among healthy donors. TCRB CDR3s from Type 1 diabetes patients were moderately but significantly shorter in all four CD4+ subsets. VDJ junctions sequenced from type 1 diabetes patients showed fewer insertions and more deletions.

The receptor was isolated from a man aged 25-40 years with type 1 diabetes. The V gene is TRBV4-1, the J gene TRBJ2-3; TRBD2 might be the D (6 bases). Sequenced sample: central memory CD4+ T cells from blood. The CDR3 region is CASSEGLRSTDTQYF. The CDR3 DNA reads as TGCGCCAGCAGCGAGGGACTCCGGAGCACAGATACGCAGTATTTT.